The sequence of this TCR beta chain was determined in a study of response to subunit inactivated influenza vaccine. General study points: The authors suggested that few new T cells are recruited per seasonal influenza vaccination.

Via MiXCR, TCRdb re-called the RT-PCR reads, giving one row per CDR3 protein. The sample shows 700,000 to 800,000 distinct CDR3 sequences, around 18% of them seen only once. This clonotype was picked up a small number of times. Antigen specificity is unknown. V was trimmed by 2 bases and J by 2 bases, leaving 9 bases between them. The CDR3 runs 14 residues. The sequences come from PBMCs from blood, collected around 5 days after vaccination. The rearrangement links TRBV12-3 or TRBV12-4 to TRBJ1-1; D is perhaps TRBD1 (5 bases). The clonotype comes from a man in his fifties who received an inactivated influenza vaccine. The CDR3: CASSLRDGNTEAFF. CDR3 DNA sequence: TGTGCCAGCAGTTTAAGGGACGGTAACACTGAAGCTTTCTTT.